The subject of this entry is one TCR beta chain. Its antigen is unknown. The data originate from a study of OX40 agonist ivuxolimab in advanced cancers. Findings and limits, study-wide: There was clonal expansion of CD4+ and CD8+ blood T cells by week 6 at 0.1 to 3.0 mg/kg.

TCRdb keeps only in-frame clones here, not all; method: immunoSEQ multiplex PCR. The sample has some 10,000 clones, roughly 68% seen once. Trimming removed 6 bases from V and 5 bases from J, with 14 bases in between. The germline V gene has CDR1 SGHNT and CDR2 YYREEE (reference sequence). CDR3 length: 13 residues. This sequence originates from an adult with an advanced solid tumor such as melanoma, head and neck, liver or kidney cancer. This specimen consisted of CD4+ or CD8+ T cells sorted from blood, obtained in a trial of the OX40 agonist ivuxolimab. This rearrangement joins TRBV5-4 to TRBJ1-1, with unresolved D. The CDR3: CASNEISKTEAFF. The CDR3 nucleotides are TGTGCCAGCAACGAAATCAGTAAAACTGAAGCTTTCTTT. The full variable domain, completed using reference TRBV5-4 and TRBJ1-1, is ETGVTQSPTHLIKTRGQQVTLRCSSQSGHNTVSWYQQALGQGPQFIFQYYREEENGRGNFPPRFSGLQFPNYSSELNVNALELDDSALYLCASNEISKTEAFFGQGTRLTVV.